This T cell receptor (beta chain) was sequenced in a study of metastatic and nonmetastatic thyroid tumors. This clone was counted between two and nine times. The germline gene is not matched at one end of the junction; a read error may be the cause. Thyroid surgery took place with no prior treatment in any patient. Original data processing: Clinicopathological groups supplied CDR3 differences that were used to build a distant-metastasis classifier for papillary thyroid cancer. TCRdb called clones again from the PCR reads with MiXCR. The V and J calls were determined by TCRdb, not by the authors. The profile covers about 40,000 clones, with less than 35% appearing a single time and 9.9% taken by the ten largest. The CDR3 contains 13 residues. The V gene's germline CDR1 is MNHNS and CDR2 SASEGT.

The sequenced sample consisted of blood. The chain links TRBV6-1 to TRBJ2-1; D might be TRBD1 (6 bases). This TCR derives from a male donor with papillary thyroid cancer or a benign thyroid nodule (not recorded which). Some clones in this sample may be carry-over from other donors' samples. For the CDR3, the DNA is TGTGCCAGCAGTGACAGGGGCTACACTGAGCAGTTCTTC. Its translation is CASSDRGYTEQFF.